This passage covers 20 T cell receptor beta chains from one sample sequenced in a study of early T cells in non-severe SARS-CoV-2 infection. One entry per CDR3 protein, called by TCRdb with MiXCR from the 5' RACE reads. There are about 89,000 distinct CDR3 sequences in the sample; roughly 14% occur only once, and approximately 0.5% lies in the top ten. The sample taken for sequencing was whole blood. All receptors come from an adult who was a healthcare worker with PCR-confirmed SARS-CoV-2 infection or an uninfected control (not recorded which).

This clonotype was seen more than once but under ten times. The chain links TRBV27 to TRBJ1-1, with TRBD1 as a possible D gene (6 bases). CDR3 length equals 12 residues. The germline V gene encodes CDR1 MNHEY and CDR2 SMNVEV (reference sequence). The ends were cut back, 2 bases at V and 8 bases at J, with 9 bases in the middle. The CDR3 coding sequence is TGTGCCAGCAGTTTAGGGGGGGGCGAAGCTTTCTTT. Residues: CASSLGGGEAFF.

The chain employs TRBV24-1 and TRBJ1-4; D remains ambiguous. CDR3 size: 12 residues. Trimming removed 1 base from V and 8 bases from J, with 4 bases in between. CDR1 is KGHDR and CDR2 is SFDVKD in the germline V gene. The CDR3 region is CATSDLGEKLFF. CDR3 coding DNA: TGTGCCACCAGTGATTTAGGCGAAAAACTGTTTTTT.

This chain links TRBV29-1 with TRBJ1-5, with D tentatively TRBD1 (5 bases). The CDR3 has 13 amino acids. Between the trimmed V and J ends, which lost 5 bases and 1 base, there was a span of 9 bases. Germline V gives CDR1 SQVTM, CDR2 ANQGSEA. Here the CDR3 DNA reads TGCAGCGTTACCTCAGGGAGCAATCAGCCCCAGCATTTT. Encoded protein: CSVTSGSNQPQHF.

This clonotype was counted between two and nine times. The DNA of the CDR3 is TGTGCCAGCAGCCGCGACGCACGCTCTGGAAACACCATATATTTT. It yields the protein CASSRDARSGNTIYF. The chain employs TRBV7-9 and TRBJ1-3; D call uncertain. Germline-derived CDR1 and CDR2 are SEHNR and FQNEAQ (reference sequence). The CDR3 is 15 residues long. Trimming removed 5 bases from V and 0 bases from J, with 11 bases in between. The variable domain in full, completed from reference TRBV7-9 and TRBJ1-3, reads DTGVSQNPRHKITKRGQNVTFRCDPISEHNRLYWYRQTLGQGPEFLTYFQNEAQLEKSRLLSDRFSAERPKGSFSTLEIQRTEQGDSAMYLCASSRDARSGNTIYFGEGSWLTVV.

The chain carries TRBV27 and TRBJ2-1; 8 bases are shared with TRBD1. V shed 4 bases and J 5 bases; nucleotides not matched to a gene: 7. Per germline, CDR1 MNHEY and CDR2 SMNVEV (reference sequence). The CDR3 totals 15 residues. DNA for the CDR3: TGTGCCAGCAGTTCGGACAGGGAGGCTGACAATGAGCAGTTCTTC. Translation: CASSSDREADNEQFF.

In its sample, this clonotype was seen a few times. The gene calls are TRBV12-3 or TRBV12-4 and TRBJ1-2, with 10 bases that match TRBD1. This CDR3 contains 15 residues. V lost 6 bases, J lost 4 bases, and 8 bases stayed unmatched. The CDR3 region has the DNA TGTGCCAGCAGGCGAGGGGACAGGGGCGTCTATGGCTACACCTTC. Its translation is CASRRGDRGVYGYTF.

Only a few counts were recorded for this clonotype. The chain carries TRBV7-8 and TRBJ1-2, with 12 bases lining up with TRBD1. The V gene end was trimmed by 9 bases and the J gene end by 1 base; junction bases not matched to a gene: 6. Germline V CDR1 and CDR2: SGHVS, FQNEAQ. There are 15 residues in the CDR3. CDR3 amino acids: CASGDRGRLNYGYTF. In nucleotides, the CDR3 is TGTGCCAGTGGGGACAGGGGGCGACTTAACTATGGCTACACCTTC.

This clonotype was detected a few times. This chain connects TRBV6-6 to TRBJ1-1; no clear D. V was cut by 7 bases and J by 3 bases, with 3 bases left in between. The CDR3 contains 10 residues. Germline V gene sequence: CDR1 MNHNY, CDR2 SVGAGI (reference sequence). CDR3 nucleotide sequence: TGTGCCAGCATGGACACTGAAGCTTTCTTT. Its protein is CASMDTEAFF.

The table lists this clonotype with a few counts. A junction end diverges from the germline sequence, so it may reflect a read error. The rearrangement links TRBV15 to TRBJ2-2; TRBD1 is a possible D gene (6 bases). The CDR3 totals 12 residues. Germline V gene sequence: CDR1 LNHNV, CDR2 YYDKDF (reference sequence). CDR3 coding DNA: TGTGCCACCGGCAGGGGTGGCGGGGAGCTGTTTTTT. Its translation: CATGRGGGELFF.

The sample holds a few counts of this clonotype. This chain links TRBV6-9 with TRBJ2-4; no firm D call. The ends were cut back, 2 bases at V and 0 bases at J, with 23 bases in the middle. CDR3 length: 20 residues. Germline V gene sequence: CDR1 MNHGY, CDR2 SVAAGI. CDR3 residues: CASSYPGSQEKILAKNIQYF. CDR3 bases: TGTGCCAGCAGTTATCCTGGTTCGCAGGAGAAAATTCTAGCCAAAAACATTCAGTACTTC.

This clonotype has just a few counts. The chain recombines TRBV12-3 or TRBV12-4 with TRBJ1-5, with 7 bases aligning to TRBD1. V lost 7 bases to trimming and J lost 3 bases; unmatched junction nucleotides: 9. CDR3 length: 15 residues. The DNA for the CDR3 is TGTGCCAGCAAGGCGGCAGGGGGTTTCAATCAGCCCCAGCATTTT. Translating gives CASKAAGGFNQPQHF.

In its sample, this clonotype was seen a few times. This chain links TRBV5-1 with TRBJ1-2; no firm D call. V lost 3 bases and J 8 bases, leaving 11 bases between the germline ends. The germline CDR1 and CDR2 sequences are SGHRS and YFSETQ. This CDR3 contains 12 residues. The CDR3 DNA is TGCGCCAGCAGCTGGCAAGAGGGCGGCTACACCTTC. As protein: CASSWQEGGYTF.

This chain uses TRBV5-1 with TRBJ1-1; D remains ambiguous. The CDR3 runs to 14 residues. Germline V gene data show CDR1 as SGHRS and CDR2 as YFSETQ. V dropped 0 bases and J dropped 1 base, with 7 bases sitting between them. The CDR3 here is CASSLGHSNTEAFF. The CDR3 DNA follows: TGCGCCAGCAGCTTGGGACACTCGAACACTGAAGCTTTCTTT.

This clonotype was seen ten or more times. The rearrangement links TRBV11-2 to TRBJ2-1; D uncertain. The germline V gene encodes CDR1 SGHAT and CDR2 FQNNGV. Between the trimmed V and J ends, which lost 0 bases and 10 bases, there was a span of 7 bases. This CDR3 spans 12 amino acids. The CDR3 here is CASSLEVGEQFF. The DNA for the CDR3 is TGTGCCAGCAGCTTAGAGGTCGGAGAGCAGTTCTTC.

This sequence joins TRBV7-8 and TRBJ2-5, with unresolved D. The germline V and J ends were trimmed by 4 bases and 5 bases, with 11 bases remaining between them. CDR1 and CDR2 (germline): SGHVS, FQNEAQ. The CDR3 extends over 13 amino acids. CDR3 nucleotide sequence: TGTGCCAGCAGCTCTCGGGTGGTTGAGACCCAGTACTTC. Amino acids: CASSSRVVETQYF.

This clonotype was seen more than once but under ten times. This rearrangement joins TRBV7-2 to TRBJ1-1; no clear D. Germline CDR1 SGHTA, CDR2 FQGNSA. Between the trimmed V and J ends, which lost 1 base and 0 bases, there was a span of 6 bases. This CDR3 is 14 amino acids long. In nucleotides, the CDR3 is TGTGCCAGCAGCTTAGTGGGTTTGAACACTGAAGCTTTCTTT. Encoded protein: CASSLVGLNTEAFF.

The chain is built from TRBV5-1 and TRBJ2-3; D possibly corresponds to TRBD2 (7 bases). Trimming removed 4 bases from V and 1 base from J, with 10 bases in between. From germline, CDR1 is SGHRS and CDR2 YFSETQ. This CDR3 contains 14 residues. CDR3 sequence reads: CASSPGGRTDTQYF. The CDR3, as DNA: TGCGCCAGCAGCCCGGGGGGCCGCACAGATACGCAGTATTTT.

There are a few counts of this clonotype. The rearrangement links TRBV6-4 to TRBJ1-5, with D uncertain. The V end lost 3 bases, the J end lost 0 bases, and 6 bases lay between the germline ends. The CDR3 contains 14 residues. Germline CDR1 and CDR2: MRHNA and SNTAGT. CDR3 protein: CASSESYSNQPQHF. The CDR3 coding sequence is TGTGCCAGCAGTGAGTCCTATAGCAATCAGCCCCAGCATTTT.

This clonotype was found a few times. V and J are TRBV6-2 or TRBV6-3 and TRBJ2-1; 7 nucleotides align to TRBD1. The CDR3 totals 12 residues. Unmatched junction bases numbered 2, after V lost 2 bases and J lost 10 bases. Germline V gives CDR1 MNHEY, CDR2 SVGEGT. CDR3 residues: CASSYTRGEQFF. The CDR3 DNA reads TGTGCCAGCAGTTACACCAGGGGGGAGCAGTTCTTC.

This clonotype was detected ten times or more. V is TRBV20-1 and J is TRBJ2-3; D is perhaps TRBD1 or TRBD2 (5 bases each). Germline-derived CDR1 and CDR2 are DFQATT and SNEGSKA (reference sequence). The CDR3 has 14 residues. V gave up 6 bases and J gave up 2 bases, with 15 bases separating them. CDR3 sequence reads: CSATGLLLTDTQYF. The CDR3 region has the DNA TGCAGTGCGACGGGGCTTTTACTCACAGATACGCAGTATTTT.